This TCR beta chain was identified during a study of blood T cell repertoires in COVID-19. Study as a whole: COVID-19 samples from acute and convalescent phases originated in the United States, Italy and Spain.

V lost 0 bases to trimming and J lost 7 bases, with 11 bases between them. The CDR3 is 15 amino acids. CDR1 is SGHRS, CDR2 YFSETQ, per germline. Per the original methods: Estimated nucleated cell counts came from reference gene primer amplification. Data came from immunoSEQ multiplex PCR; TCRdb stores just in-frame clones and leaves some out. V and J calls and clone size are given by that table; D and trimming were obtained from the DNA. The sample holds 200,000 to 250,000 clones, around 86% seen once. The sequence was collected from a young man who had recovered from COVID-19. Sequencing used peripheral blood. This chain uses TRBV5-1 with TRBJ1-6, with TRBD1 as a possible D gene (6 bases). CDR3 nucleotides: TGCGCCAGCAGCTTGGAACCAGGGGTAAATTCACCCCTCCACTTT. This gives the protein CASSLEPGVNSPLHF.